This TCR beta chain was documented in a study of CD8 T cells in ankylosing spondylitis. The study, taken as a whole, reports: Matched synovial fluid from ankylosing spondylitis patients was reported to be enriched for disease-linked clones. Disease-linked clones were found to be CD8+ and relatively rare in peripheral blood. Blood from ankylosing spondylitis patients appeared to carry a characteristic eight-variant TCR beta motif. Some of these motif variants have turned up before, in reports on reactive arthritis synovial fluid and blood.

The CDR3 runs to 15 residues. Germline V gene sequence: CDR1 LGHNA, CDR2 YNFKEQ. The junction had 5 bases not matched to a gene; V was cut back by 4 bases and J by 2 bases. This clonotype was counted at least ten times. Its cognate antigen is unknown. TCRdb called the 5' RACE reads again in MiXCR, with one record for every CDR3 protein. This table holds about 92,000 distinct CDR3 sequences, roughly 8.8% found once. The sequencing sample was made of blood, either unsorted or a sorted T cell fraction (not recorded which). The receptor comes from a male donor with ankylosing spondylitis or in good health (not recorded which). The chain is built from TRBV4-2 and TRBJ2-3; the match to TRBD2 covers 8 bases. Written as DNA, the CDR3 is TGTGCCAGCAGCCTGATAGCGGGGAACACAGATACGCAGTATTTT. The encoded protein is CASSLIAGNTDTQYF.